A single sample is the source of the 7 T cell receptor beta chains below, sequenced in a study of blood T cell repertoires in COVID-19. The data were produced by immunoSEQ multiplex PCR, yet TCRdb's version contains in-frame clones alone and is incomplete. The sample contains around 130,000 clones, around 80% of which appear only once. Sequencing was performed on peripheral blood. These receptors originate from a human donor in a cohort sampled during active COVID-19.

The J gene is TRBJ2-2, the V gene TRBV29-1, with 9 bases identical to TRBD2. J gave up 0 bases and V 4 bases, and 3 bases lay outside the gene matches. Germline CDR1 reads SQVTM; CDR2 reads ANQGSEA. The CDR3 sequence is 15 residues long. CDR3 loop: CSVGGGAANTGELFF. The CDR3, as DNA: TGCAGCGTTGGCGGGGGGGCCGCGAACACCGGGGAGCTGTTTTTT.

This chain links TRBV5-4 with TRBJ2-5, with TRBD2 matching 7 bases. The germline V gene encodes CDR1 SGHNT and CDR2 YYREEE (reference sequence). The CDR3 is 15 residues long. The junction had 7 bases not matched to a gene; V was cut back by 4 bases and J by 1 base. CDR3: CASSPGLAAQETQYF. The CDR3 DNA sequence: TGTGCCAGCAGCCCTGGGCTAGCGGCCCAAGAGACCCAGTACTTC.

V gene TRBV5-1 combines with J gene TRBJ2-6; 7 nucleotides match TRBD1. Germline CDR1 and CDR2: SGHRS and YFSETQ. Trimming cost V 4 bases and J 4 bases; bases outside gene matches: 14. The CDR3 consists of 18 residues. The CDR3 DNA follows: TGCGCCAGCAGCCCCCGCCGTCTGACAGGGTCAGGGGCCAACGTCCTGACTTTC. This encodes CASSPRRLTGSGANVLTF. Full variable domain (remainder filled in from reference TRBV5-1 and TRBJ2-6): KAGVTQTPRYLIKTRGQQVTLSCSPISGHRSVSWYQQTPGQGLQFLFEYFSETQRNKGNFPGRFSGRQFSNSRSEMNVSTLELGDSALYLCASSPRRLTGSGANVLTFGAGSRLTVL.

The chain employs TRBV3-1 (or the pseudogene TRBV3-2) and TRBJ2-2; 7 bases map to TRBD2. V gave up 3 bases and J gave up 0 bases; unmatched junction bases: 7. There are 17 residues in the CDR3. From germline, CDR1 is LGHDT and CDR2 YNNKEL (reference sequence). CDR3 DNA sequence: TGTGCCAGCAGCCACGCGGCTAGCGGAGCGAACACCGGGGAGCTGTTTTTT. Protein product: CASSHAASGANTGELFF.

The chain combines TRBV12-3 or TRBV12-4 with TRBJ1-4; D gene uncertain. CDR3 length: 13 amino acids. The germline V and J ends were trimmed by 6 bases and 1 base, with 6 bases remaining between them. CDR3 sequence reads: CASSYRTNEKLFF. Here the CDR3 DNA reads TGTGCCAGCAGCTACCGAACTAATGAAAAACTGTTTTTT.

V usage is TRBV19 and J usage is TRBJ2-7; TRBD1 agrees at 7 bases. The CDR3 sequence is 15 residues long. J gave up 0 bases and V 6 bases, and 8 bases lay outside the gene matches. Germline V gene sequence: CDR1 LNHDA, CDR2 SQIVND (reference sequence). The CDR3 loop reads CASSRGQSFSYEQYF. In DNA, the CDR3 is TGTGCCAGTAGCCGGGGACAGTCATTCTCCTACGAGCAGTACTTC.

The V call is TRBV10-1, the J call TRBJ2-3; possibly TRBD1 for D (6 bases). Between the trimmed V and J ends, which lost 6 bases and 6 bases, there was a span of 16 bases. The germline gives CDR1 WNHNN, CDR2 SYGVQD (reference sequence). The CDR3 is made up of 14 amino acids. This CDR3 reads CASSSVYQGDTQYF. CDR3 DNA: TGCGCCAGCAGCAGCGTATACCAGGGGGATACGCAGTATTTT.